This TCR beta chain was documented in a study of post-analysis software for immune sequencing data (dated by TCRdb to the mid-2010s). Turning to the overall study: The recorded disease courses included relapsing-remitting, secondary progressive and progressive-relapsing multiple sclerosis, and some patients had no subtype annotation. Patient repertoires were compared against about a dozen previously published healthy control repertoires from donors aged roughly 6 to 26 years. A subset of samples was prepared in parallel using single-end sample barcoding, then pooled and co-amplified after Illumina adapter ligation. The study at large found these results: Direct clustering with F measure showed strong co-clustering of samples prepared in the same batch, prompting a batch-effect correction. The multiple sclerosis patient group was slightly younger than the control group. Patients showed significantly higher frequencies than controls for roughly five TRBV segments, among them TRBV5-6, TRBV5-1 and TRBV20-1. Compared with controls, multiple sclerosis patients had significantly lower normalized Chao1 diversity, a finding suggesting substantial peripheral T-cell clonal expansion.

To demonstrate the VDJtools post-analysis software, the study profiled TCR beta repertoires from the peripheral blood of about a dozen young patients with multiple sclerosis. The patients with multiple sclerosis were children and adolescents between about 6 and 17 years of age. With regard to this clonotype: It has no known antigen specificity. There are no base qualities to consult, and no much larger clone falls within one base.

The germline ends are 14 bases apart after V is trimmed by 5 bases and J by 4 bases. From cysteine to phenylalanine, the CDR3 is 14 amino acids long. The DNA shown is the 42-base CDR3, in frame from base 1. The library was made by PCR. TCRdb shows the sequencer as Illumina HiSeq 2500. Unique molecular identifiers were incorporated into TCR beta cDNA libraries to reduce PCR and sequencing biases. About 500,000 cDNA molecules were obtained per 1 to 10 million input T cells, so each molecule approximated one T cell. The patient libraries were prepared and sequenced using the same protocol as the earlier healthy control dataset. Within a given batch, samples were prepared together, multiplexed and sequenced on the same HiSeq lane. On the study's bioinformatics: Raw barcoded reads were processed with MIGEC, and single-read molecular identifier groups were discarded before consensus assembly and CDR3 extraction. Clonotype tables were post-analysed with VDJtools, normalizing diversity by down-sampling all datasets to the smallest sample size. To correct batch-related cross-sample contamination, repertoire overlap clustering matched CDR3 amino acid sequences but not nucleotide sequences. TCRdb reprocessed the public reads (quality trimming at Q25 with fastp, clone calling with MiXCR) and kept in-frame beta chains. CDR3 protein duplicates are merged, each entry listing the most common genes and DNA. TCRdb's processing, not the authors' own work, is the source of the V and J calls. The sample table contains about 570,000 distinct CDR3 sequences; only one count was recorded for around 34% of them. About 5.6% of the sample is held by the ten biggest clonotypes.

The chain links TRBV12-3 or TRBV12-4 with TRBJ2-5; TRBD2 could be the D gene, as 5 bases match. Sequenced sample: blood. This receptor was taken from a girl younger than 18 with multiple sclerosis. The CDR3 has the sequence CASSRRRGVETQYF. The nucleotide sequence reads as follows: TGTGCCAGCAGTCGCCGACGGGGAGTAGAGACCCAGTACTTC.